One sample yielded the 15 T cell receptor beta chains listed below, sequenced in a study of CD8 T cells in Susac syndrome. Random hexamers were used to reverse transcribe an amount of about 0.45 to 1 ug RNA. TCRdb ran MiXCR on the immunoSEQ multiplex PCR reads and lists one entry per CDR3 protein. The repertoire holds tens of thousands of distinct CDR3 sequences, with 90% to 95% as singletons. The sequenced sample was CD4+ T cells from PBMCs. Receptor source: a human donor with Susac syndrome.

The J gene is TRBJ2-5, the V gene TRBV27; no firm D call. Germline CDR1 and CDR2: MNHEY and SMNVEV (reference sequence). V dropped 4 bases and J dropped 3 bases, with 12 bases sitting between them. The CDR3 is made up of 14 amino acids. This CDR3 reads CASSSSGRKETQYF. As DNA, the CDR3 is TGTGCCAGCAGTTCCTCCGGCAGAAAAGAGACCCAGTACTTC.

The genes are TRBV6-2 or TRBV6-3 and TRBJ1-6, with D maybe TRBD1 (5 bases). Germline CDR1 and CDR2: MNHEY and SVGEGT. The CDR3 runs to 20 residues. V dropped 4 bases and J dropped 0 bases, with 22 bases sitting between them. For the CDR3, the DNA is TGTGCCAGCAGTTTCGCTCCCGAGGGACCCGTCAGCTCCTATAATTCACCCCTCCACTTT. This translates into CASSFAPEGPVSSYNSPLHF.

This chain links TRBV28 with TRBJ2-7, with D possibly being TRBD1 (5 bases). Germline CDR1 reads MDHEN; CDR2 reads SYDVKM. V gave up 2 bases and J gave up 6 bases, with 14 bases separating them. The CDR3 consists of 14 residues. This CDR3 reads CASSLKGPPREQYF. DNA for the CDR3: TGTGCCAGCAGTTTAAAGGGGCCCCCTCGCGAGCAGTACTTC. Looking up the rest from reference TRBV28 and TRBJ2-7 gives the full variable domain: DVKVTQSSRYLVKRTGEKVFLECVQDMDHENMFWYRQDPGLGLRLIYFSYDVKMKEKGDIPEGYSVSREKKERFSLILESASTNQTSMYLCASSLKGPPREQYFGPGTRLTVT.

This rearrangement joins TRBV7-8 to TRBJ1-3; the D is unclear. The germline CDR1 and CDR2 sequences are SGHVS and FQNEAQ. This CDR3 is 16 amino acids long. V shed 2 bases and J shed 0 bases, with 11 bases lying between them. The CDR3 DNA reads TGTGCCAGCAGCTTAATTTCGGGTAGCTCTGGAAACACCATATATTTT. As protein: CASSLISGSSGNTIYF. Full variable domain (rest looked up from reference TRBV7-8 and TRBJ1-3): GAGVSQSPRYKVAKRGQDVALRCDPISGHVSLFWYQQALGQGPEFLTYFQNEAQLDKSGLPSDRFFAERPEGSVSTLKIQRTQQEDSAVYLCASSLISGSSGNTIYFGEGSWLTVV.

Only one count was recorded for this clonotype. The V call is TRBV7-3, the J call TRBJ2-5, with D possibly called TRBD1 or TRBD2 (5 bases each). CDR1 and CDR2 (germline): SGHTA, FQGTGA. V gave up 4 bases and J gave up 5 bases, with 20 bases separating them. This CDR3 contains 16 residues. For the CDR3, the DNA is TGTGCCAGCAGCTCCACGGGACCCGGACGGTTGGAGACCCAGTACTTC. Its translation: CASSSTGPGRLETQYF.

The V and J genes are TRBV6-2 or TRBV6-3 and TRBJ2-1, with unresolved D. CDR1 MNHEY and CDR2 SVGEGT come from the germline V gene. The CDR3 length is 12 residues. V lost 6 bases, J lost 0 bases, and 3 bases lay in between. CDR3 residues: CASSRSYNEQFF. CDR3 coding DNA: TGTGCCAGCAGCCGCTCCTACAATGAGCAGTTCTTC.

This clonotype is a singleton in its sample. The chain recombines TRBV7-2 with TRBJ2-3, with 11 bases lining up with TRBD2. This CDR3 has 16 residues. J gave up 6 bases and V 5 bases, and 10 bases lay outside the gene matches. Germline V lookup: CDR1 SGHTA, CDR2 FQGNSA. CDR3 in amino acids: CASSTTPGLAVDTQYF. The DNA of the CDR3 is TGTGCCAGCAGCACAACCCCGGGACTAGCGGTGGATACGCAGTATTTT.

This clonotype was recorded only once. This chain uses TRBV5-1 with TRBJ2-5; the D gene is possibly TRBD2 (6 bases). Germline assignment: CDR1 SGHRS and CDR2 YFSETQ. The CDR3 sequence is 17 residues long. Deletions cut 2 bases from V and 3 bases from J, with 20 bases between. CDR3 residues: CASSFYSAGGLEETQYF. In nucleotides, the CDR3 is TGCGCCAGCAGCTTCTACTCGGCAGGAGGGCTAGAAGAGACCCAGTACTTC. Combining the CDR3 with reference TRBV5-1 and TRBJ2-5 gives the whole variable domain KAGVTQTPRYLIKTRGQQVTLSCSPISGHRSVSWYQQTPGQGLQFLFEYFSETQRNKGNFPGRFSGRQFSNSRSEMNVSTLELGDSALYLCASSFYSAGGLEETQYFGPGTRLLVL.

The chain carries TRBV2 and TRBJ1-3, with 8 bases lining up with TRBD1. Germline loops: CDR1 SNHLY, CDR2 FYNNEI. This CDR3 contains 17 residues. With V trimmed by 5 bases and J by 0 bases, 9 bases remained unmatched. CDR3 in amino acids: CASSRDRITASGNTIYF. CDR3 bases: TGTGCCAGCAGTCGGGACAGGATAACCGCCTCTGGAAACACCATATATTTT.

This chain links TRBV7-2 with TRBJ1-2, with 10 bases fitting TRBD1. The CDR3 covers 14 residues. Germline trimming cut 8 bases from V and 5 bases from J; bases unmatched to any gene: 8. CDR1 and CDR2 from the germline V gene are SGHTA and FQGNSA. Here the CDR3 reads CASFLDRGRYGYTF. The CDR3 region has the DNA TGTGCCAGCTTCTTAGACAGGGGGCGTTATGGCTACACCTTC.

This rearrangement joins TRBV3-1 to TRBJ1-1, with a tentative D call TRBD1 (5 bases). CDR1 is LGHDT and CDR2 is YNNKEL in the germline V gene (reference sequence). V was cut by 0 bases and J by 3 bases, with 23 bases left in between. The CDR3 extends over 19 amino acids. The DNA of the CDR3 is TGTGCCAGCAGCCAAGATTTTGCTTGGGGGGAGCCGTCGGACACTGAAGCTTTCTTT. It yields the protein CASSQDFAWGEPSDTEAFF.

This clonotype was counted a single time. The gene calls are TRBV18 and TRBJ2-5; 8 nucleotides align to TRBD1. CDR3 length: 17 amino acids. After removal of 2 bases from V and 5 bases from J, the junction contained 13 bases not matched to a gene. CDR1 KGHSH and CDR2 LQKENI come from the germline V gene. The CDR3 loop is CASSPNTPGGTGETQYF. Here the CDR3 DNA reads TGTGCCAGCTCACCAAATACGCCAGGGGGCACCGGGGAGACCCAGTACTTC.

This rearrangement joins TRBV7-2 to TRBJ2-7, with D possibly TRBD1 on 6 matching bases. The V gene's germline CDR1 is SGHTA and CDR2 FQGNSA. This CDR3 spans 13 amino acids. The V gene lost 6 bases and the J gene lost 2 bases, with 11 bases spanning the gap. The CDR3 nucleotides are TGTGCCAGCAGTTCCCAGGGGCCCTACGAGCAGTACTTC. It translates to CASSSQGPYEQYF.

The chain joins TRBV18 to TRBJ1-1; D unresolved. The CDR3 is 13 residues long. CDR1 KGHSH and CDR2 LQKENI come from the germline V gene. V was trimmed by 6 bases and J by 4 bases, leaving 12 bases between them. The CDR3 DNA is TGTGCCAGCTCGCAAACTCACAGCACTGAAGCTTTCTTT. This translates into CASSQTHSTEAFF. The variable domain in full, with the rest retrieved from reference TRBV18 and TRBJ1-1, is NAGVMQNPRHLVRRRGQEARLRCSPMKGHSHVYWYRQLPEEGLKFMVYLQKENIIDESGMPKERFSAEFPKEGPSILRIQQVVRGDSAAYFCASSQTHSTEAFFGQGTRLTVV.

The J gene is TRBJ1-5, the V gene TRBV19; D uncertain. This CDR3 is 15 amino acids long. V was cut by 1 base and J by 0 bases, with 7 bases left in between. In germline, CDR1 is LNHDA, CDR2 SQIVND (reference sequence). CDR3 sequence (DNA): TGTGCCAGTAGTATAGGTCGCGGTAGCAATCAGCCCCAGCATTTT. Amino acids: CASSIGRGSNQPQHF.